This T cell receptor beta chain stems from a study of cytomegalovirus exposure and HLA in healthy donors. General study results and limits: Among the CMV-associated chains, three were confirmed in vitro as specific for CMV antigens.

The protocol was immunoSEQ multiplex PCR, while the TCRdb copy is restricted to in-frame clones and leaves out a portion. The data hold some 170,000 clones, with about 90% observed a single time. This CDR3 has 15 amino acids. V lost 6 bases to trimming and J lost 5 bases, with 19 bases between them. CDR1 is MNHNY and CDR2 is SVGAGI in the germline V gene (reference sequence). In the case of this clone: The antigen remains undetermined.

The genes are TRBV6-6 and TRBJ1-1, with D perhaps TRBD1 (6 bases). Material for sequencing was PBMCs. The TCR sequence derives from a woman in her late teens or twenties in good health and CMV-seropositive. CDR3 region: CASSSIGQRGTEAFF. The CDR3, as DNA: TGTGCCAGCAGCTCGATTGGACAGAGAGGGACTGAAGCTTTCTTT.